Below, 28 T cell receptor beta chains from the same sample are listed, as sequenced in a study of blood T cells in healthy people across ages. Next came a second PCR, run for about 6 to 11 cycles, which used a sample-barcoded 5' primer along with a J-beta primer mix. TCRdb passed the 5' RACE reads through MiXCR, listing each CDR3 protein once. In the table there are 580,000 or so distinct CDR3 sequences, under 55% of which are singletons. Material: blood. These receptors were taken from an older man in good health.

V gene TRBV5-1 combines with J gene TRBJ2-1; 14 bases match TRBD2. Judging by the DNA end, TRBJ2-7 fits better; the J call may be wrong. The CDR3 runs to 17 residues. Germline lookup yields CDR1 SGHRS and CDR2 YFSETQ. CDR3 region: CASSPRTSGGPYNEQYF. As DNA, the CDR3 is TGCGCCAGCAGCCCCCGGACTAGCGGGGGGCCCTACAATGAGCAGTACTTC.

In its sample, this clonotype was seen many times. The chain joins TRBV6-5 to TRBJ2-7, with TRBD1 matching 7 bases. V lost 10 bases, J lost 5 bases, and 5 bases stayed unmatched. This CDR3 is built from 11 residues. The germline V gene has CDR1 MNHEY and CDR2 SVGAGI. In DNA, the CDR3 is TGTGCCACGAACAGGGGAAACGAGCAGTACTTC. It codes for CATNRGNEQYF.

This clonotype was seen more than once but under ten times. The rearrangement links TRBV7-3 to TRBJ2-3; 9 nucleotides match TRBD2. The CDR3 has 16 residues. With 3 bases clipped from V and 3 bases from J, the junction kept 7 bases outside the gene matches. Germline V CDR1 and CDR2: SGHTA, FQGTGA. The CDR3 loop is CASSFINSGGTDTQYF. The DNA of the CDR3 is TGTGCCAGCAGCTTTATTAATAGCGGGGGTACAGATACGCAGTATTTT.

With respect to this clonotype: Being one base from a much bigger clone, this may be a read error. This chain connects TRBV6-5 to TRBJ2-7; D remains ambiguous. CDR1 and CDR2 (germline): MNHEY, SVGAGI. This CDR3 comprises 14 residues. CDR3 protein: CASSDSGNSYEQYF. For the CDR3, the DNA is TGTGCCAGCAGTGACTCCGGAAACTCCTACGAGCAGTACTTC.

V and J are TRBV15 and TRBJ2-7, with 11 bases that match TRBD2. Germline V lookup: CDR1 LNHNV, CDR2 YYDKDF (reference sequence). The length of the CDR3 is 14 residues. The junction had 6 bases not matched to a gene; V was cut back by 6 bases and J by 5 bases. The CDR3 DNA sequence: TGTGCCACCAGAACTAGCGGGAGTGTCAACGAGCAGTACTTC. This codes for CATRTSGSVNEQYF.

The rearrangement joins TRBV6-2 or TRBV6-3 to TRBJ1-5; D is perhaps TRBD1 (5 bases). Germline V gene lookup returns CDR1 MNHEY and CDR2 SVGEGT. The CDR3 spans 15 residues. V was shortened by 0 bases and J by 7 bases, with 13 bases between the two germline ends. The CDR3 here is CASSYSRQGEQPQHF. CDR3 bases: TGTGCCAGCAGTTACTCGAGGCAGGGTGAACAGCCCCAGCATTTT.

This clonotype was observed many times. The chain joins TRBV29-1 to TRBJ2-1; 7 bases align to TRBD1. The CDR3 has 15 residues. J gave up 4 bases and V 4 bases, and 10 bases lay outside the gene matches. Germline V gene data show CDR1 as SQVTM and CDR2 as ANQGSEA. CDR3 in DNA: TGCAGCGTTGCCTGGGACAGCGTTGTTTACAATGAGCAGTTCTTC. Translating gives CSVAWDSVVYNEQFF.

The chain recombines TRBV20-1 with TRBJ2-1, with D perhaps being TRBD1 or TRBD2 (5 bases each). Matching the DNA end better, TRBJ2-7 makes the J call doubtful. The CDR3 covers 16 residues. Germline V lookup: CDR1 DFQATT, CDR2 SNEGSKA (reference sequence). CDR3 coding DNA: TGCAGTGCTAGAGCAATTAACAGAGGGGCTGGCAATGGGCAGTACTTC. It yields the protein CSARAINRGAGNGQYF.

The chain carries TRBV20-1 and TRBJ2-5, with 11 nucleotides matching TRBD2. Germline CDR1 reads DFQATT; CDR2 reads SNEGSKA (reference sequence). The CDR3 has 17 amino acids. J lost 5 bases, V lost 6 bases, and 17 bases had no gene match. CDR3 sequence (DNA): TGCAGTGCCCCGCCCGGGACTAGCGGATCCAAGGGGGAGACCCAGTACTTC. Amino acid sequence: CSAPPGTSGSKGETQYF.

This clonotype was picked up a small number of times. CDR3 sequence (DNA): TGTGCCAGCAGCTTCCAGGGGTATATCACCGGGGAGCTGTTTTTT. Amino acids: CASSFQGYITGELFF. The gene calls are TRBV7-9 and TRBJ2-2; a possible D gene is TRBD1 (6 bases). The CDR3 is 15 residues long. Trimming shortened V by 3 bases and J by 4 bases, and 12 bases separated the two germline ends. The germline gives CDR1 SEHNR, CDR2 FQNEAQ (reference sequence).

The chain recombines TRBV14 with TRBJ2-5, with TRBD2 matching over 10 bases. The germline CDR1 and CDR2 sequences are SGHDN and FVKESK. The CDR3 totals 15 residues. The V gene end was trimmed by 4 bases and the J gene end by 5 bases; junction bases not matched to a gene: 7. The CDR3 protein is CASSPLLAGAETQYF. CDR3 DNA sequence: TGTGCCAGCAGCCCTCTTCTAGCGGGAGCGGAGACCCAGTACTTC.

A few counts support this clonotype. The rearrangement links TRBV27 to TRBJ2-3; 8 nucleotides line up with TRBD2. This CDR3 spans 15 amino acids. V dropped 4 bases and J dropped 7; count of bases not matched to a gene: 10. CDR1 MNHEY and CDR2 SMNVEV come from the germline V gene (reference sequence). The CDR3 bases are TGTGCCAGCAGTTGGCTCGCGGGAGGCCTCCATACGCAGTATTTT. The encoded protein is CASSWLAGGLHTQYF.

This clonotype was found a few times. V and J are TRBV20-1 and TRBJ2-1, with D hard to call. Germline CDR1 and CDR2: DFQATT and SNEGSKA (reference sequence). This CDR3 has 10 residues. V lost 1 base and J lost 12, with 7 bases in between. The CDR3 DNA reads as TGCAGTGCTAGAGCAGAGTGGCAGTTCTTC. Amino acids: CSARAEWQFF.

This clonotype was seen only a few times. This chain joins TRBV5-1 and TRBJ2-3, with D perhaps TRBD1 (5 bases). This CDR3 is built from 14 residues. V gave up 4 bases and J gave up 2 bases, with 11 bases separating them. Germline CDR1 is SGHRS and CDR2 is YFSETQ. The CDR3 sequence is CASSPTDTTDTQYF. CDR3 nucleotide sequence: TGCGCCAGCAGCCCGACGGACACCACAGATACGCAGTATTTT.

The chain joins TRBV29-1 to TRBJ2-3; 9 nucleotides line up with TRBD1. This CDR3 is 13 amino acids long. CDR1 is SQVTM and CDR2 is ANQGSEA in the germline V gene. CDR3 amino acids: CGSGQGFADTQYF. DNA for the CDR3: TGCGGCTCCGGACAGGGGTTCGCAGATACGCAGTATTTT.

This chain links TRBV19 with TRBJ1-1, with unresolved D. Per the germline V gene, CDR1 is LNHDA and CDR2 is SQIVND (reference sequence). The CDR3 runs to 14 residues. The V end was cut by 4 bases, the J end by 1 base, with 10 bases between. CDR3 DNA sequence: TGTGCCAGTAGTAGCGGACGGAAGAACACTGAAGCTTTCTTT. Encoded protein: CASSSGRKNTEAFF. The full variable domain, in which reference TRBV19 and TRBJ1-1 provide the parts outside the CDR3, is DGGITQSPKYLFRKEGQNVTLSCEQNLNHDAMYWYRQDPGQGLRLIYYSQIVNDFQKGDIAEGYSVSREKKESFPLTVTSAQKNPTAFYLCASSSGRKNTEAFFGQGTRLTVV.

The rearrangement joins TRBV21-1 to TRBJ2-7; the table calls TRBD1, which could not be checked here. TRBV21-1 has pseudogene status. CDR3 length: 14 amino acids. This CDR3 reads CASSTYRRGYEQYF. Here the CDR3 DNA reads TGTGCCAGCAGCACATACCGCCGGGGGTACGAGCAGTACTTC.

The genes are TRBV10-3 and TRBJ1-5, with 9 nucleotides matching TRBD1. Trimming at V came to 10 bases and at J to 7 bases, leaving 14 bases not matched to a gene. The CDR3 extends over 15 amino acids. Germline V gene sequence: CDR1 ENHRY, CDR2 SYGVKD. CDR3 in amino acids: CATALDRGYGQPQHF. CDR3 bases: TGTGCCACAGCACTGGACAGGGGATATGGCCAGCCCCAGCATTTT.

In its sample, this clonotype was seen a few times. The V call is TRBV7-3, the J call TRBJ2-2, with TRBD1 as a possible D gene (5 bases). Trimming cost V 2 bases and J 7 bases, with 8 bases left between them. The CDR3 length is 13 residues. From germline, CDR1 is SGHTA and CDR2 FQGTGA. CDR3 bases: TGTGCCAGCAGCTTATTAGGGGTCGGGGAGCTGTTTTTT. This translates into CASSLLGVGELFF.

At least ten counts were recorded for this clonotype. The chain carries TRBV6-5 and TRBJ2-1, with 9 bases lining up with TRBD2. V trimming: 7 bases; J trimming: 6 bases; junction bases outside the gene matches: 10. This CDR3 contains 15 residues. The germline gives CDR1 MNHEY, CDR2 SVGAGI. The CDR3 nucleotides are TGTGCCAGCAACCCGCAGCGCGGGAGGGTCAATGAGCAGTTCTTC. Protein sequence: CASNPQRGRVNEQFF.

A remark on this clonotype: One base away lies a much larger clone, so this may be a sequencing read error. This chain uses TRBV4-3 with TRBJ2-5; no clear D gene. This CDR3 region has 13 residues. The germline V gene encodes CDR1 LGHNA and CDR2 YSLEER. CDR3 amino acids: CAGSQDLRETQYF. As DNA, the CDR3 is TGCGCCGGCAGCCAAGATCTTCGGGAGACCCAGTACTTC.

The chain recombines TRBV18 with TRBJ2-1; the D is unclear. There are 14 residues in the CDR3. V lost 0 bases to trimming and J lost 4 bases, with 7 bases between them. Per the germline V gene, CDR1 is KGHSH and CDR2 is LQKENI. This chain's CDR3 is CASSPPSQYNEQFF. CDR3 bases: TGTGCCAGCTCACCACCGTCCCAGTACAATGAGCAGTTCTTC.

The rearrangement links TRBV3-1 to TRBJ2-1, with a weak D call TRBD2 (6 bases). This CDR3 region has 13 residues. Germline loops: CDR1 LGHDT, CDR2 YNNKEL (reference sequence). Trimming took 4 bases from V and 9 from J, leaving 13 bases between them. CDR3 nucleotide sequence: TGTGCCAGCAGCCTGACGGGAGTTCGTGAGCAGTTCTTC. Its translation is CASSLTGVREQFF.

This chain connects TRBV20-1 to TRBJ2-1; a possible D gene is TRBD2 (6 bases). The CDR3 covers 15 residues. CDR1 is DFQATT, CDR2 SNEGSKA, per germline (reference sequence). V was shortened by 6 bases and J by 6 bases, with 21 bases between the two germline ends. The CDR3 DNA reads TGCAGTGCGGACCGGAGGGCACTGAAGGCCAATGAGCAGTTCTTC. Encoded protein: CSADRRALKANEQFF.

This clonotype was observed a handful of times. This chain uses TRBV7-6 with TRBJ2-1; 9 bases align to TRBD2. CDR1 and CDR2 (germline): SGHVS, FNYEAQ. CDR3 length: 16 residues. Trimming removed 5 bases from V and 3 bases from J; junction bases left unmatched: 8. The CDR3 sequence: CASSRNLAGDYNEQFF. In DNA, the CDR3 is TGTGCCAGCAGCCGGAATTTAGCGGGGGACTACAATGAGCAGTTCTTC.

This clonotype was detected only a few times. The V and J genes are TRBV7-2 and TRBJ2-1, with 9 bases fitting TRBD2. Germline assignment: CDR1 SGHTA and CDR2 FQGNSA. V was pared by 4 bases and J by 4 bases, with 8 bases of the junction left unmatched. The CDR3 runs to 16 residues. The CDR3 nucleotides read TGTGCCAGCAGCTCGTCCGGTAGCGGGAGTTACAATGAGCAGTTCTTC. Protein sequence: CASSSSGSGSYNEQFF.

This chain uses TRBV5-5 with TRBJ2-5; D is uncertain. CDR3 length: 13 residues. The germline CDR1 and CDR2 sequences are SGHKS and YYEKEE (reference sequence). V was pared by 2 bases and J by 5 bases, with 10 bases between. CDR3: CASSFVDVETQYF. In DNA, the CDR3 is TGTGCCAGCAGCTTTGTCGATGTCGAGACCCAGTACTTC.

This clonotype has just a few counts. The chain's CDR3 is CASSMGQTGQETQYF. The CDR3 DNA reads as TGTGCCAGCAGTATGGGACAGACAGGGCAAGAGACCCAGTACTTC. This sequence joins TRBV28 and TRBJ2-5; 7 bases fit TRBD1. J gave up 2 bases and V 5 bases, and 8 bases lay outside the gene matches. The CDR3 sequence is 15 residues long. The germline V gene encodes CDR1 MDHEN and CDR2 SYDVKM.